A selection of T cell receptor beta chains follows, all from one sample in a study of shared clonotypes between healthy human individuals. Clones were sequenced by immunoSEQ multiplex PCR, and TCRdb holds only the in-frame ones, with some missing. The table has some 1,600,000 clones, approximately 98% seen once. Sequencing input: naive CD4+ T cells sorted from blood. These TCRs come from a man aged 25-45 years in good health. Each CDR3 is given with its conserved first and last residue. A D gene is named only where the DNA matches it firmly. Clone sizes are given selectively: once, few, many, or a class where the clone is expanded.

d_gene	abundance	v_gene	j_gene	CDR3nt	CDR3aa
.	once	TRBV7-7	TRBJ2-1	TGTGCCAGCAGCTTAGAAAATGAGCAGTTCTTC	CASSLENEQFF
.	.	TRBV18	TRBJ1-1	TGTGCCAGCTCACCGTTGACAAGTCCGAACACTGAAGCTTTCTTT	CASSPLTSPNTEAFF
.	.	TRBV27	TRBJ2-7	TGTGCCAGCAGTTTAATAGGCAGGTACGAGCAGTACTTC	CASSLIGRYEQYF
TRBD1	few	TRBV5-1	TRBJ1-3	TGCGCCAGCAGCTTGGGGGACAGCAACGACGGAAACACCATATATTTT	CASSLGDSNDGNTIYF
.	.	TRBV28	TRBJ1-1	TGTGCCAGCAGTTTCTCCCTTAAGAACACTGAAGCTTTCTTT	CASSFSLKNTEAFF
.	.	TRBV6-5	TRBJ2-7	TGTGCCAGCAGTTACTCGAGGGCAGGGTCGTACGAGCAGTACTTC	CASSYSRAGSYEQYF
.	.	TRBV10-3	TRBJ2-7	TGTGCCATCAGTGAGTCTGGTTACGAGCAGTACTTC	CAISESGYEQYF
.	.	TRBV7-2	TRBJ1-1	TGTGCCAGCAGCCCACGGGCGAATTTGGCAGATCGAGCTTTCTTT	CASSPRANLADRAFF
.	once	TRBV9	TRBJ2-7	TGTGCCAGCAGCGTAGAGGTGGGGACTTACGAGCAGTACTTC	CASSVEVGTYEQYF
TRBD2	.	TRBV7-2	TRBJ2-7	TGTGCCAGCAGCTTCGGACTAGCGGGGGTGGTACTGTACTTC	CASSFGLAGVVLYF
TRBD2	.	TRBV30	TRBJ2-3	TGTGCCTGGAGTAAGGGGACTAGAGAAACGGTTGGGGATACGCAGTATTTT	CAWSKGTRETVGDTQYF
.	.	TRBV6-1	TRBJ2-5	TGTGCCAGCAGTGAAAGGGGGAGAGCTGAGACCCAGTACTTC	CASSERGRAETQYF
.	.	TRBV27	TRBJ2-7	TGTGCCAGCAGTTTATCGCCCAGCGACCCCTACGAGCAGTACTTC	CASSLSPSDPYEQYF
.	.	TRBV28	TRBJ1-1	TGTGCCAGCAGTACCCTGGGGACTGAAGCTTTCTTT	CASSTLGTEAFF
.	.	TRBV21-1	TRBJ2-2	TGTGCCAGCAGCAAGACTAGCGGGAGAGGGTTTGCCGGGGAGCTGTTTTTT	CASSKTSGRGFAGELFF
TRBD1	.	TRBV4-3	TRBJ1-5	TGCGCCAGCAGCCAGGGAACAGGGGCAAATCAGCCCCAGCATTTT	CASSQGTGANQPQHF
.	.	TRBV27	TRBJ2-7	TGTGCCAGCAAGGGGGATCGTTCCATCGACCGGCACTCCTACGAGCAGTACTTC	CASKGDRSIDRHSYEQYF
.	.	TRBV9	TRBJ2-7	TGTGCCAGCAGCCCTAGGGCCCTCTCGAACGGCTACGAGCAGTACTTC	CASSPRALSNGYEQYF
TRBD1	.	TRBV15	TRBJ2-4	TGTGCCACCAAACGGGGACAGGGGGAAAACATTCAGTACTTC	CATKRGQGENIQYF
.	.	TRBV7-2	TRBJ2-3	TGTGCCAGCAGCTTAGCGCATAGGGTTCAGTTGGCAGATACGCAGTATTTT	CASSLAHRVQLADTQYF
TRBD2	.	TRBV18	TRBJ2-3	TGTGCCAGCTCACCGATTAGCGGGATAGCCACAGATACGCAGTATTTT	CASSPISGIATDTQYF
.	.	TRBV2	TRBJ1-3	TGTGCCAGCAGTGAAGGGGGAACTGGAAACACCATATATTTT	CASSEGGTGNTIYF
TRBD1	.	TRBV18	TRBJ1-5	TGTGCCAGCTCACAGGACAGGGACGGTCAGCCCCAGCATTTT	CASSQDRDGQPQHF
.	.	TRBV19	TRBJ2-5	TGTGCCAGTAGTTTGAACCAAGAGACCCAGTACTTC	CASSLNQETQYF
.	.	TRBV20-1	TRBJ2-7	TGCAGTGCTGCCCGAAGTGGCGAGCAGTACTTC	CSAARSGEQYF
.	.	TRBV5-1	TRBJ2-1	TGCGCCAGCAGCTTGGCCCGGGGAAATGAGCAGTTCTTC	CASSLARGNEQFF
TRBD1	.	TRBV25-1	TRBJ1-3	TGTGCCACCGAATTACAGGGGGGAAACACCATATATTTT	CATELQGGNTIYF
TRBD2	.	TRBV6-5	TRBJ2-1	TGTGCCAGCATAGGACTAGCGGGAAACAATGAGCAGTTCTTC	CASIGLAGNNEQFF
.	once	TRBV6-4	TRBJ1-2	TGTGCCAGCAGGGGGACAAGGTCCTCAGGGGGCTACACCTTC	CASRGTRSSGGYTF
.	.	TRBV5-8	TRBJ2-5	TGTGCCAGCAGCCGGACGTGGGCGGAGACCCAGTACTTC	CASSRTWAETQYF
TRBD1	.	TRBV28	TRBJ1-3	TGTGCCAGCATTCATCAGGGGGCGATGGGAAACACCATATATTTT	CASIHQGAMGNTIYF
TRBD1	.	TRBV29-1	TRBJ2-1	TGCAGCGTGGGGACAGGGGGGCTGAGCTCCTACAATGAGCAGTTCTTC	CSVGTGGLSSYNEQFF
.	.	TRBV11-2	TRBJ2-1	TGTGCCAGCAGCTATTATCCGACAGTGCTAAGCTCCTACAATGAGCAGTTCTTC	CASSYYPTVLSSYNEQFF
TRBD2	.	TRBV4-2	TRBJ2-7	TGTGCCAGCAGCCAACGTCTAGCGGGAGATAAGCAGTACTTC	CASSQRLAGDKQYF
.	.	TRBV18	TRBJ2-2	TGTGCCAGCTCACCAGGATGGCAGGGAAACACCGGGGAGCTGTTTTTT	CASSPGWQGNTGELFF
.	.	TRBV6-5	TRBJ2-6	TGTGCCAGCAGTTACGGGATCACCTCTGGGGCCAACGTCCTGACTTTC	CASSYGITSGANVLTF
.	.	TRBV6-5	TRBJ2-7	TGTGCCAGCAGGGTCTTTCCCTCCTACGAGCAGTACTTC	CASRVFPSYEQYF
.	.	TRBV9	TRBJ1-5	TGTGCCAGCAGCTTAGAGGGTCTTACGGATCAGCCCCAGCATTTT	CASSLEGLTDQPQHF
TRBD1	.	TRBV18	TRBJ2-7	TGTGCCAGCTCACCTAGGACAGGGTCAGCCCTCGATTACGAGCAGTACTTC	CASSPRTGSALDYEQYF
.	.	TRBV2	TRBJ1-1	TGTGCCAGCAGTGGTGGCGTGAACACTGAAGCTTTCTTT	CASSGGVNTEAFF